The 13 T cell receptor beta chains given below trace back to one sample, sequenced in a study of cytomegalovirus exposure and HLA in healthy donors. The assay was immunoSEQ multiplex PCR, and TCRdb's table has in-frame clones only and misses some. The data contain about 360,000 clones, 70% to 90% of them singletons. Sequenced sample: PBMCs. Receptors were obtained from a woman aged 18-29 years in good health and CMV-seronegative.

This chain uses TRBV10-3 with TRBJ1-1; TRBD1 aligns across 9 bases. V lost 6 bases and J lost 5; bases outside the gene matches: 7. CDR3 length: 14 residues. The germline CDR1 and CDR2 sequences are ENHRY and SYGVKD. The CDR3 DNA reads TGTGCCATCAGACCGGGACAGGGAGGGACTGAAGCTTTCTTT. It codes for CAIRPGQGGTEAFF.

The genes are TRBV27 and TRBJ2-7, with TRBD2 as a possible D gene (6 bases). The CDR3 spans 15 residues. Looked up from germline, CDR1 is MNHEY and CDR2 is SMNVEV (reference sequence). V lost 6 bases and J 3 bases, leaving 18 bases between the germline ends. The CDR3 DNA is TGTGCCAGCAGCTTTGTGGGCGGGACCAACTACGAGCAGTACTTC. Translation: CASSFVGGTNYEQYF.

CDR3 nucleotide sequence: TGTGCCAGCAGCCAAGATGGACAGGGGGTGGACGAGCAGTACTTC. It is translated as CASSQDGQGVDEQYF. The genes are TRBV4-2 and TRBJ2-7, with 10 positions matching TRBD1. The germline CDR1 and CDR2 sequences are LGHNA and YNFKEQ. V gave up 0 bases and J gave up 5 bases; unmatched junction bases: 4. CDR3 size: 15 residues.

V and J are TRBV27 and TRBJ2-7, with 15 bases identical to TRBD2. V lost 5 bases and J lost 5; bases outside the gene matches: 10. The CDR3 is made up of 17 amino acids. Germline V lookup: CDR1 MNHEY, CDR2 SMNVEV (reference sequence). Here the CDR3 DNA reads TGTGCCAGCAGTCCCATTGGGACTAGCGGGAGGTCCCACGAGCAGTACTTC. It encodes CASSPIGTSGRSHEQYF.

The V and J genes are TRBV2 and TRBJ2-2, with 9 bases fitting TRBD1. This CDR3 is 15 amino acids long. V was pared by 8 bases and J by 1 base, with 5 bases of the junction left unmatched. Germline V gives CDR1 SNHLY, CDR2 FYNNEI. The CDR3 loop is CASRPGQGNTGELFF. The DNA for the CDR3 is TGTGCCAGCCGACCGGGACAGGGGAACACCGGGGAGCTGTTTTTT.

V is TRBV7-9 and J is TRBJ2-7, with D perhaps TRBD1 (5 bases). Trimming cost V 5 bases and J 4 bases, with 21 bases left between them. This CDR3 is built from 16 residues. The germline V gene has CDR1 SEHNR and CDR2 FQNEAQ (reference sequence). The CDR3 coding sequence is TGTGCCAGCAGCGCCGTTTTTAGGGGCGGTGGGTACGAGCAGTACTTC. As protein: CASSAVFRGGGYEQYF.

This clone was observed a few times. V and J are TRBV5-1 and TRBJ2-3; TRBD1 matches at 10 bases. CDR3 length: 14 residues. CDR1 and CDR2 from the germline V gene are SGHRS and YFSETQ. The V segment lost 6 bases and the J segment 5 bases; nucleotides outside the gene matches: 6. This CDR3 reads CASMRGQGRDTQYF. Here the CDR3 DNA reads TGCGCCAGCATGAGGGGACAGGGGAGAGATACGCAGTATTTT.

This chain uses TRBV19 with TRBJ1-1; D perhaps matches TRBD1 (6 bases). The CDR3 is 14 residues long. V lost 5 bases, J lost 5 bases, and 15 bases lay in between. Germline assignment: CDR1 LNHDA and CDR2 SQIVND (reference sequence). The CDR3 DNA is TGTGCCAGTAGTCAGGGGACGAGGGGGACTGAAGCTTTCTTT. Protein product: CASSQGTRGTEAFF. Full variable domain (outside the CDR3, taken from reference TRBV19 and TRBJ1-1): DGGITQSPKYLFRKEGQNVTLSCEQNLNHDAMYWYRQDPGQGLRLIYYSQIVNDFQKGDIAEGYSVSREKKESFPLTVTSAQKNPTAFYLCASSQGTRGTEAFFGQGTRLTVV.

This clone showed up just once. The chain has TRBV19 and TRBJ2-5; TRBD2 might be the D (6 bases). CDR1 is LNHDA, CDR2 SQIVND, per germline (reference sequence). V gave up 3 bases and J gave up 4 bases, with 15 bases separating them. The CDR3 runs 15 residues. CDR3 nucleotide sequence: TGTGCCAGTAGTATTGGGACTCTAGGGGCAGAGACCCAGTACTTC. Protein product: CASSIGTLGAETQYF.

The chain has TRBV10-1 and TRBJ2-1; the match to TRBD2 covers 9 bases. The germline V gene encodes CDR1 WNHNN and CDR2 SYGVQD (reference sequence). The trim removed 8 bases at V and 9 bases at J, leaving 14 bases unmatched. The CDR3 contains 15 residues. DNA for the CDR3: TGCGCCAGCTCCGACCTGGCGGGGGGGCCTGGTGAGCAGTTCTTC. Translated, it gives CASSDLAGGPGEQFF.

The V gene is TRBV2, the J gene TRBJ1-4; 9 nucleotides agree with TRBD1. Germline V gene lookup returns CDR1 SNHLY and CDR2 FYNNEI. The V segment lost 7 bases and the J segment 7 bases; nucleotides outside the gene matches: 4. The CDR3 has 13 residues. CDR3 sequence: CASNIQGAEKLFF. The CDR3 nucleotides are TGTGCCAGCAACATACAGGGGGCTGAAAAACTGTTTTTT.

The V gene is TRBV14, the J gene TRBJ2-3, with 10 bases identical to TRBD1. The CDR3 is 16 residues long. Losses at the gene ends were 4 bases for V and 4 bases for J; bases not matched to a gene: 8. Germline lookup yields CDR1 SGHDN and CDR2 FVKESK. CDR3 DNA sequence: TGTGCCAGCAGCCCTGACAGGGGGCGCGGCCCAGATACGCAGTATTTT. As protein: CASSPDRGRGPDTQYF.

The chain links TRBV28 to TRBJ2-7; 12 bases are a match to TRBD1. The CDR3 is made up of 16 amino acids. CDR1 MDHEN and CDR2 SYDVKM come from the germline V gene. With V trimmed by 5 bases and J by 3 bases, 8 bases remained unmatched. Written as DNA, the CDR3 is TGTGCCAGCAGTCCGACCGGGACAGGGGGCTTCTACGAGCAGTACTTC. Protein: CASSPTGTGGFYEQYF.